This passage covers 29 T cell receptor beta chains from one sample sequenced in a study of shared T cell receptors in the human thymus. TCRdb's table, derived via immunoSEQ multiplex PCR, lists solely in-frame clones and lacks some. The profile shows hundreds of thousands of clones, approximately 90% of them singletons. These sequences were also reported in another study, on human thymus T cells.

Sequencing used thymocytes. Receptor source: a boy under two years old with a congenital heart defect.

This clone was seen a handful of times. This chain connects TRBV11-2 to TRBJ2-7, with D hard to call. Germline V lookup: CDR1 SGHAT, CDR2 FQNNGV. V was trimmed by 3 bases and J by 0 bases, leaving 12 bases between them. The CDR3 loop spans 15 amino acids. The DNA for the CDR3 is TGTGCCAGCAGCTTTGCGAGCTGGAGCTCCTACGAGCAGTACTTC. It codes for CASSFASWSSYEQYF. Full variable domain (outside the CDR3, taken from reference TRBV11-2 and TRBJ2-7): EAGVAQSPRYKIIEKRQSVAFWCNPISGHATLYWYQQILGQGPKLLIQFQNNGVVDDSQLPKDRFSAERLKGVDSTLKIQPAKLEDSAVYLCASSFASWSSYEQYFGPGTRLTVT.

This clone was detected only once. This sequence joins TRBV7-8 and TRBJ1-5; D is ambiguous. The germline V gene encodes CDR1 SGHVS and CDR2 FQNEAQ. Trimming left V 1 base short and J 3 bases short, with 10 bases between. The CDR3 extends over 15 amino acids. The CDR3 is CASSLVAGSNQPQHF. CDR3 nucleotide sequence: TGTGCCAGCAGCTTAGTAGCGGGCTCCAATCAGCCCCAGCATTTT.

The chain recombines TRBV19 with TRBJ2-5, with D hard to call. In germline, CDR1 is LNHDA, CDR2 SQIVND (reference sequence). The V gene lost 1 base and the J gene lost 1 base, with 10 bases spanning the gap. There are 15 residues in the CDR3. The CDR3 bases are TGTGCCAGTAGTATAGGTGGGCAGTCCCAAGAGACCCAGTACTTC. Translated, it gives CASSIGGQSQETQYF.

CDR3 sequence: CASSLLPGGNYGYTF. CDR3 in DNA: TGTGCCAGCAGCCTACTCCCAGGGGGAAACTATGGCTACACCTTC. The chain recombines TRBV13 with TRBJ1-2; 7 bases are shared with TRBD1. V lost 5 bases, J lost 2 bases, and 8 bases stayed unmatched. The CDR3 extends over 15 amino acids. The germline V gene encodes CDR1 PRHDT and CDR2 FYEKMQ (reference sequence).

The chain links TRBV4-3 to TRBJ1-5, with TRBD1 identical over 7 bases. The CDR3 covers 19 residues. V shed 0 bases, J shed 0 bases, and the junction held 11 bases outside the gene matches. Germline lookup yields CDR1 LGHNA and CDR2 YSLEER. CDR3 amino acids: CASSQDLGTASYSNQPQHF. The CDR3 DNA reads as TGCGCCAGCAGCCAAGATCTCGGGACAGCCAGTTATAGCAATCAGCCCCAGCATTTT.

This rearrangement joins TRBV7-9 to TRBJ2-7, with unresolved D. The V end was cut by 4 bases, the J end by 2 bases, with 6 bases between. The CDR3 contains 12 residues. CDR1 and CDR2 from the germline V gene are SEHNR and FQNEAQ (reference sequence). CDR3: CASSSNTYEQYF. DNA for the CDR3: TGTGCCAGCAGCTCTAATACCTACGAGCAGTACTTC. The whole variable domain, remainder taken from reference TRBV7-9 and TRBJ2-7, is DTGVSQNPRHKITKRGQNVTFRCDPISEHNRLYWYRQTLGQGPEFLTYFQNEAQLEKSRLLSDRFSAERPKGSFSTLEIQRTEQGDSAMYLCASSSNTYEQYFGPGTRLTVT.

The J gene is TRBJ2-7, the V gene TRBV14; D remains unclear. From germline, CDR1 is SGHDN and CDR2 FVKESK. This CDR3 has 16 amino acids. V gave up 4 bases and J gave up 0 bases, with 16 bases separating them. DNA of the CDR3: TGTGCCAGCAGCCCTACCCTGGTCTGGAGCTCCTACGAGCAGTACTTC. As protein: CASSPTLVWSSYEQYF.

This sequence joins TRBV6-1 and TRBJ1-2, with TRBD1 as a possible D gene (5 bases). Germline V gene lookup returns CDR1 MNHNS and CDR2 SASEGT. V was clipped by 8 bases and J by 4 bases, with 11 bases between them. The CDR3 has 12 residues. CDR3 sequence (DNA): TGTGCCAGCGGGGGACTGCCCTATGGCTACACCTTC. Residues: CASGGLPYGYTF.

J is TRBJ2-3 and V is TRBV14, with TRBD2 matching 11 bases. The germline CDR1 and CDR2 sequences are SGHDN and FVKESK. J was trimmed by 3 bases and V by 1 base; bases with no gene match: 6. This CDR3 is 17 amino acids long. The CDR3 coding sequence is TGTGCCAGCAGCCAAGTCCCGTCTAGCGGGAGGACAGATACGCAGTATTTT. Translated: CASSQVPSSGRTDTQYF.

The chain carries TRBV7-2 and TRBJ2-7, with TRBD1 matching 7 bases. The CDR3 runs to 13 residues. Germline V lookup: CDR1 SGHTA, CDR2 FQGNSA. The ends lost 5 bases at V and 5 bases at J; junction bases unmatched: 6. The DNA for the CDR3 is TGTGCCAGCAGCCCGGGACAGCCCCACGAGCAGTACTTC. Its protein is CASSPGQPHEQYF.

The chain has TRBV5-6 and TRBJ1-5, with D possibly matching TRBD1 (5 bases). Germline V CDR1 and CDR2: SGHDT, YYEEEE. This CDR3 contains 18 residues. V lost 0 bases and J 2 bases, leaving 18 bases between the germline ends. The DNA for the CDR3 is TGTGCCAGCAGCTTGGCCTCGGGAGGCAGGGCAGGCAATCAGCCCCAGCATTTT. The encoded protein is CASSLASGGRAGNQPQHF.

This chain joins TRBV11-3 and TRBJ2-7; D perhaps matches TRBD1 (6 bases). V was clipped by 5 bases and J by 6 bases, with 11 bases between them. In germline, CDR1 is SGHNT, CDR2 YENEEA. The CDR3 sequence is 12 residues long. CDR3: CASSPGVGEQYF. In DNA, the CDR3 is TGTGCCAGCAGCCCAGGGGTAGGCGAGCAGTACTTC.

The genes are TRBV7-2 and TRBJ2-2; D not certain. CDR3 length: 10 amino acids. V was shortened by 10 bases and J by 6 bases, with 6 bases between the two germline ends. Germline V CDR1 and CDR2: SGHTA, FQGNSA. CDR3 amino acids: CAKGAGELFF. Written as DNA, the CDR3 is TGTGCCAAAGGAGCCGGGGAGCTGTTTTTT.

The chain couples TRBV5-1 to TRBJ2-2; TRBD2 aligns across 9 bases. Germline V lookup: CDR1 SGHRS, CDR2 YFSETQ. With 1 base clipped from V and 10 bases from J, the junction kept 14 bases outside the gene matches. This CDR3 spans 17 amino acids. In DNA, the CDR3 is TGCGCCAGCAGCTTGAATGGGATGGCGGGAGGGCCAGTGGAGCTGTTTTTT. It translates to CASSLNGMAGGPVELFF.

The genes are TRBV18 and TRBJ2-7, with 7 positions matching TRBD1. CDR1 is KGHSH, CDR2 LQKENI, per germline. The junction had 16 bases not matched to a gene; V was cut back by 6 bases and J by 2 bases. CDR3 length equals 17 residues. CDR3 in amino acids: CASSPATGSRSTYEQYF. CDR3 in DNA: TGTGCCAGCTCCCCCGCGACAGGGAGTAGGAGCACCTACGAGCAGTACTTC.

This sequence joins TRBV4-3 and TRBJ2-7; 11 bases match TRBD2. J lost 3 bases, V lost 1 base, and 5 bases had no gene match. The germline CDR1 and CDR2 sequences are LGHNA and YSLEER. The length of the CDR3 is 16 residues. CDR3 nucleotides: TGCGCCAGCAGCCAAGCTACTAGCGGGAGTGACTACGAGCAGTACTTC. Its translation: CASSQATSGSDYEQYF.

This clone was observed a handful of times. V and J are TRBV25-1 and TRBJ1-5; 7 bases are shared with TRBD1. This CDR3 has 18 amino acids. With 3 bases clipped from V and 0 bases from J, the junction kept 11 bases outside the gene matches. Germline-derived CDR1 and CDR2 are MGHDK and SYGVNS. CDR3 DNA sequence: TGTGCCAGCAGTGACTCGCGACAGGGCGGCCCTAGCAATCAGCCCCAGCATTTT. Its translation is CASSDSRQGGPSNQPQHF.

This clone occurred once. The chain is built from TRBV4-3 and TRBJ2-1, with TRBD2 identical over 7 bases. V was clipped by 5 bases and J by 0 bases; unmatched bases: 16. The CDR3 is 19 amino acids. Germline CDR1 reads LGHNA; CDR2 reads YSLEER. CDR3 sequence reads: CASSAGRDSSGGSYNEQFF. The DNA of the CDR3 is TGCGCCAGCAGCGCCGGCCGGGACTCCTCGGGAGGCTCCTACAATGAGCAGTTCTTC.

The genes are TRBV11-3 and TRBJ2-1, with a tentative D call TRBD1 (6 bases). Germline CDR1 is SGHNT and CDR2 is YENEEA. The CDR3 runs 12 residues. Trimming removed 5 bases at V and 4 bases at J, with 6 bases between. The DNA for the CDR3 is TGTGCCAGCAGCGGACAGTACAATGAGCAGTTCTTC. This encodes CASSGQYNEQFF.

J is TRBJ2-6 and V is TRBV4-3, with D tentatively TRBD2 (7 bases). The CDR3 is 18 residues long. V was trimmed by 6 bases and J by 1 base, leaving 19 bases between them. Germline values: CDR1 LGHNA, CDR2 YSLEER. CDR3: CASRKGEGMTSGANVLTF. DNA of the CDR3: TGCGCCAGCAGAAAGGGGGAGGGGATGACGTCTGGGGCCAACGTCCTGACTTTC.

The J gene is TRBJ2-5, the V gene TRBV7-3; TRBD2 aligns across 10 bases. Germline loops: CDR1 SGHTA, CDR2 FQGTGA. CDR3 size: 15 residues. With V trimmed by 5 bases and J by 5 bases, 8 bases remained unmatched. In nucleotides, the CDR3 is TGTGCCAGCAGCCCAAGCGGGAGGGCTCAGGAGACCCAGTACTTC. Protein product: CASSPSGRAQETQYF.

The chain carries TRBV18 and TRBJ1-2; unclear D gene. The CDR3 extends over 13 amino acids. The V end lost 0 bases, the J end lost 7 bases, and 9 bases lay between the germline ends. CDR1 and CDR2 from the germline V gene are KGHSH and LQKENI. DNA of the CDR3: TGTGCCAGCTCACCACCCCCAGGTTCTGGCTACACCTTC. Amino acids: CASSPPPGSGYTF.

This sequence joins TRBV23-1 and TRBJ2-7, with a possible D match to TRBD1 (6 bases). TRBV23-1 is sorted into the ORF group, with uncertain function. The CDR3 totals 13 residues. Trimming stripped 0 bases from V and 3 bases from J, with 6 bases between. This CDR3 reads CASSQSGGYEQYF. CDR3 DNA: TGCGCCAGCAGTCAATCAGGGGGCTACGAGCAGTACTTC.

Concerning this clone itself: Other DNA sequences from this sample encode an identical CDR3 as well. V usage is TRBV27 and J usage is TRBJ1-5, with 8 bases that match TRBD1. There are 13 residues in the CDR3. V shed 6 bases, J shed 4 bases, and the junction held 2 bases outside the gene matches. The germline CDR1 and CDR2 sequences are MNHEY and SMNVEV (reference sequence). The CDR3 sequence is CASSGTGNQPQHF. In DNA, the CDR3 is TGTGCCAGCAGCGGGACAGGTAATCAGCCCCAGCATTTT.

This chain links TRBV4-3 with TRBJ2-3, with TRBD2 matching over 12 bases. Germline CDR1 LGHNA, CDR2 YSLEER. J gave up 5 bases and V 1 base, and 4 bases lay outside the gene matches. The CDR3 is 16 amino acids. CDR3 residues: CASSQGLAGDLDTQYF. In DNA form, the CDR3 reads TGCGCCAGCAGCCAAGGACTAGCGGGAGATTTAGATACGCAGTATTTT.

This chain joins TRBV5-6 and TRBJ2-2; a possible D gene is TRBD2 (7 bases). Per germline, CDR1 SGHDT and CDR2 YYEEEE. The CDR3 is made up of 14 amino acids. Trimming left V 10 bases short and J 6 bases short, with 19 bases between. The CDR3 DNA is TGTGCCCCATCGGGGGGCAAACTTGCCGGGGAGCTGTTTTTT. It encodes CAPSGGKLAGELFF. Combining the CDR3 with reference TRBV5-6 and TRBJ2-2 gives the whole variable domain DAGVTQSPTHLIKTRGQQVTLRCSPKSGHDTVSWYQQALGQGPQFIFQYYEEEERQRGNFPDRFSGHQFPNYSSELNVNALLLGDSALYLCAPSGGKLAGELFFGEGSRLTVL.

The chain links TRBV30 to TRBJ2-1, with 8 bases that match TRBD2. CDR3 size: 15 residues. The V gene's germline CDR1 is GTSNPN and CDR2 SVGIG (reference sequence). The J segment lost 8 bases and the V segment lost 0 bases, leaving 9 bases of the junction unmatched. CDR3 coding DNA: TGTGCCTGGAGTGTACCCAGCGGGAGTGGCTATGAGCAGTTCTTC. Its translation is CAWSVPSGSGYEQFF.

V usage is TRBV5-1 and J usage is TRBJ2-7; TRBD2 might be the D (6 bases). Per the germline V gene, CDR1 is SGHRS and CDR2 is YFSETQ. The V gene lost 3 bases and the J gene lost 2 bases, with 12 bases spanning the gap. The CDR3 is made up of 14 amino acids. The CDR3 sequence: CASSSTGAPYEQYF. CDR3 DNA: TGCGCCAGCAGCTCTACGGGAGCCCCCTACGAGCAGTACTTC.

The chain has TRBV4-3 and TRBJ2-2; 8 bases map to TRBD2. V shed 0 bases and J 5 bases; nucleotides not matched to a gene: 17. The CDR3 contains 20 residues. Germline V gene lookup returns CDR1 LGHNA and CDR2 YSLEER. Here the CDR3 DNA reads TGCGCCAGCAGCCAAGATGGGGGCAGGGCTTCGGGAGGGAGGACCGGGGAGCTGTTTTTT. Translation gives CASSQDGGRASGGRTGELFF.